Listed below are T cell receptor beta chains from one sample, sequenced in a study of naive and memory T cell subsets. TCRdb analysed the UMI-ligation and nested PCR reads with MiXCR anew, one entry per CDR3 protein. The sample yields roughly 27,000 distinct CDR3 sequences, about 10% seen once. The sequencing input was effector memory CD4+ T cells from blood. Source of these receptors: a human donor in good health. The CDR3 runs from the conserved cysteine through the conserved F or W. The D gene is left open where the match is weak. Clone size, where shown, is once, few, many, or a class for clones that have expanded.

clone_size: many; j_call: TRBJ1-5; d_call: NA; v_call: TRBV7-2; cdr3_aa: CASSLDRDQPQHF; cdr3_nt: TGTGCCAGCAGCTTAGACCGGGATCAGCCCCAGCATTTT
clone_size: few; j_call: TRBJ1-5; d_call: NA; v_call: TRBV28; cdr3_aa: CASSLVEGMQPQHF; cdr3_nt: TGTGCCAGCAGTTTAGTGGAGGGAATGCAGCCCCAGCATTTT
clone_size: many; j_call: TRBJ2-7; d_call: NA; v_call: TRBV20-1; cdr3_aa: CSAEKDGAYEQYF; cdr3_nt: TGCAGTGCTGAGAAGGACGGAGCCTACGAGCAGTACTTC
clone_size: many; j_call: TRBJ2-1; d_call: TRBD2; v_call: TRBV20-1; cdr3_aa: CSAAASGRSYNEQFF; cdr3_nt: TGCAGTGCCGCCGCTAGCGGGAGGTCCTACAATGAGCAGTTCTTC
clone_size: NA; j_call: TRBJ1-5; d_call: NA; v_call: TRBV6-5; cdr3_aa: CASRGAYNQPQHF; cdr3_nt: TGTGCCAGCAGGGGCGCCTACAATCAGCCCCAGCATTTT
clone_size: NA; j_call: TRBJ2-3; d_call: NA; v_call: TRBV7-2; cdr3_aa: CASSPAGDTQYF; cdr3_nt: TGTGCCAGCAGCCCCGCCGGGGATACGCAGTATTTT
clone_size: large; j_call: TRBJ2-3; d_call: NA; v_call: TRBV29-1; cdr3_aa: CSSRGTDTQYF; cdr3_nt: TGCAGCTCAAGAGGGACAGATACGCAGTATTTT
clone_size: NA; j_call: TRBJ2-3; d_call: TRBD1; v_call: TRBV11-3; cdr3_aa: CASSVGTGRGTDTQYF; cdr3_nt: TGTGCCAGCAGCGTTGGGACAGGGCGAGGCACAGATACGCAGTATTTT
clone_size: NA; j_call: TRBJ1-4; d_call: NA; v_call: TRBV5-6; cdr3_aa: CASSVRDWQNEKLFF; cdr3_nt: TGTGCCAGCAGCGTAAGGGACTGGCAGAATGAAAAACTGTTTTTT
clone_size: NA; j_call: TRBJ2-7; d_call: TRBD1; v_call: TRBV11-2; cdr3_aa: CASSLAPGQASYEQYF; cdr3_nt: TGTGCCAGCAGCTTAGCTCCGGGACAGGCTTCCTACGAGCAGTACTTC
clone_size: few; j_call: TRBJ2-3; d_call: TRBD2; v_call: TRBV7-2; cdr3_aa: CASSIGPTSGGAQDTQYF; cdr3_nt: TGTGCCAGCAGCATAGGCCCGACTAGCGGGGGGGCCCAAGATACGCAGTATTTT
clone_size: many; j_call: TRBJ2-1; d_call: NA; v_call: TRBV6-2/TRBV6-3; cdr3_aa: CASSLAVGNSVF; cdr3_nt: TGTGCCAGCAGCTTAGCGGTCGGCAACTCGGTCTTC
clone_size: many; j_call: TRBJ2-6; d_call: NA; v_call: TRBV19; cdr3_aa: CASSIDGLGAGANVLTF; cdr3_nt: TGTGCCAGTAGTATAGACGGGCTAGGGGCTGGGGCCAACGTCCTGACTTTC
clone_size: NA; j_call: TRBJ1-6; d_call: NA; v_call: TRBV7-2; cdr3_aa: CASSLGLITGSDSPLHF; cdr3_nt: TGTGCCAGCAGCTTAGGGCTAATCACAGGGTCGGATTCACCCCTCCACTTT
clone_size: many; j_call: TRBJ2-5; d_call: NA; v_call: TRBV9; cdr3_aa: CASSVNSDPSFETQYF; cdr3_nt: TGTGCCAGCAGCGTAAATTCTGATCCTAGTTTTGAGACCCAGTACTTC
clone_size: few; j_call: TRBJ1-1; d_call: NA; v_call: TRBV7-6; cdr3_aa: CASSHNRDTEAFF; cdr3_nt: TGTGCCAGCAGCCACAACAGGGATACTGAAGCTTTCTTT
clone_size: many; j_call: TRBJ2-3; d_call: NA; v_call: TRBV29-1; cdr3_aa: CSGEGESTDTQYF; cdr3_nt: TGCAGCGGGGAGGGGGAAAGCACAGATACGCAGTATTTT
clone_size: few; j_call: TRBJ2-6; d_call: NA; v_call: TRBV7-9; cdr3_aa: CASSEKGRLSGANVLTF; cdr3_nt: TGTGCCAGCAGTGAAAAGGGCCGACTCTCTGGGGCCAACGTCCTGACTTTC
clone_size: few; j_call: TRBJ1-6; d_call: NA; v_call: TRBV10-3; cdr3_aa: CAIGNSYNSPLHF; cdr3_nt: TGTGCCATCGGTAACTCCTATAATTCACCCCTCCACTTT
clone_size: few; j_call: TRBJ2-7; d_call: NA; v_call: TRBV12-3/TRBV12-4; cdr3_aa: CASSLLMGGTYEQYF; cdr3_nt: TGTGCCAGCAGTTTACTCATGGGGGGCACCTACGAGCAGTACTTC
clone_size: many; j_call: TRBJ2-1; d_call: TRBD2; v_call: TRBV20-1; cdr3_aa: CSANGLAGGIYNEQFF; cdr3_nt: TGCAGTGCTAATGGACTAGCGGGAGGTATCTACAATGAGCAGTTCTTC
clone_size: NA; j_call: TRBJ1-3; d_call: NA; v_call: TRBV7-2; cdr3_aa: CASSIGGVGNTIYF; cdr3_nt: TGTGCCAGCAGCATAGGGGGTGTTGGAAACACCATATATTTT
clone_size: few; j_call: TRBJ2-3; d_call: NA; v_call: TRBV29-1; cdr3_aa: CSVPKGGSDTQYF; cdr3_nt: TGCAGCGTTCCCAAAGGGGGTTCAGATACGCAGTATTTT
clone_size: few; j_call: TRBJ2-3; d_call: TRBD2; v_call: TRBV7-9; cdr3_aa: CASSRLGTNTDTQYF; cdr3_nt: TGTGCCAGCAGTCGCTTAGGGACTAACACAGATACGCAGTATTTT
clone_size: medium-sized; j_call: TRBJ2-3; d_call: TRBD1; v_call: TRBV19; cdr3_aa: CASSMVDRTTDTQYF; cdr3_nt: TGTGCCAGTAGTATGGTGGACAGGACCACAGATACGCAGTATTTT
clone_size: many; j_call: TRBJ1-6; d_call: NA; v_call: TRBV7-3; cdr3_aa: CASTRIRGVESPLHF; cdr3_nt: TGTGCCAGCACCAGGATCAGGGGCGTTGAGTCACCCCTCCACTTT
clone_size: NA; j_call: TRBJ1-2; d_call: NA; v_call: TRBV11-2; cdr3_aa: CASSLDSTELNGYTF; cdr3_nt: TGTGCCAGCAGCTTAGATAGCACGGAACTTAATGGCTACACCTTC
clone_size: few; j_call: TRBJ2-3; d_call: NA; v_call: TRBV13; cdr3_aa: CASSTVIPDTQYF; cdr3_nt: TGTGCCAGCAGCACGGTGATCCCAGATACGCAGTATTTT
clone_size: NA; j_call: TRBJ2-1; d_call: NA; v_call: TRBV7-2; cdr3_aa: CASSSQGGVVMNEQFF; cdr3_nt: TGTGCCAGCAGTTCCCAAGGGGGAGTGGTGATGAATGAGCAGTTCTTC
clone_size: few; j_call: TRBJ2-5; d_call: NA; v_call: TRBV12-3/TRBV12-4; cdr3_aa: CASGTRQKETQYF; cdr3_nt: TGTGCCAGCGGAACGAGACAGAAAGAGACCCAGTACTTC
clone_size: many; j_call: TRBJ2-1; d_call: TRBD2; v_call: TRBV29-1; cdr3_aa: CSVSGTSGPLWNEQFF; cdr3_nt: TGCAGCGTTTCCGGGACTAGCGGCCCTCTGTGGAATGAGCAGTTCTTC
clone_size: many; j_call: TRBJ2-1; d_call: NA; v_call: TRBV5-1; cdr3_aa: CASSLAGVVNEQFF; cdr3_nt: TGCGCCAGCAGCTTGGCCGGGGTCGTTAATGAGCAGTTCTTC
clone_size: few; j_call: TRBJ1-4; d_call: NA; v_call: TRBV27; cdr3_aa: CASSFSLPRRTNEKLFF; cdr3_nt: TGTGCCAGCAGTTTCTCCTTACCCCGAAGAACTAATGAAAAACTGTTTTTT
clone_size: NA; j_call: TRBJ2-3; d_call: NA; v_call: TRBV28; cdr3_aa: CASSGPRLVPDTQYF; cdr3_nt: TGTGCCAGCAGTGGTCCCCGACTAGTTCCAGATACGCAGTATTTT
clone_size: NA; j_call: TRBJ1-1; d_call: NA; v_call: TRBV7-2; cdr3_aa: CASSQRPGQLDTEAFF; cdr3_nt: TGTGCCAGCAGCCAACGACCTGGACAGTTAGACACTGAAGCTTTCTTT
clone_size: few; j_call: TRBJ2-3; d_call: NA; v_call: TRBV12-3/TRBV12-4; cdr3_aa: CASSLAWPTDTQYF; cdr3_nt: TGTGCCAGCAGTTTAGCGTGGCCCACGGATACGCAGTATTTT
clone_size: NA; j_call: TRBJ1-5; d_call: NA; v_call: TRBV2; cdr3_aa: CASSALGTDNQPQHF; cdr3_nt: TGTGCCAGCAGTGCCCTTGGGACTGACAATCAGCCCCAGCATTTT
clone_size: few; j_call: TRBJ1-2; d_call: NA; v_call: TRBV6-2/TRBV6-3; cdr3_aa: CASKRQVYGYTF; cdr3_nt: TGTGCCAGCAAACGACAGGTCTATGGCTACACCTTC
clone_size: many; j_call: TRBJ1-4; d_call: TRBD1; v_call: TRBV29-1; cdr3_aa: CSVAEGALNEKLFF; cdr3_nt: TGCAGCGTCGCCGAGGGGGCGCTTAATGAAAAACTGTTTTTT
clone_size: many; j_call: TRBJ1-6; d_call: NA; v_call: TRBV6-2/TRBV6-3; cdr3_aa: CASSPIPGQAGNSPLHF; cdr3_nt: TGTGCCAGCAGCCCTATCCCCGGCCAAGCGGGTAATTCACCCCTCCACTTT
clone_size: medium-sized; j_call: TRBJ1-5; d_call: TRBD1; v_call: TRBV19; cdr3_aa: CASSLGQGGTQPQHF; cdr3_nt: TGTGCCAGTAGCCTAGGACAGGGGGGCACTCAGCCCCAGCATTTT
clone_size: few; j_call: TRBJ2-2; d_call: NA; v_call: TRBV11-3; cdr3_aa: CASSLEGTDDTGELFF; cdr3_nt: TGTGCCAGCAGCTTAGAGGGGACTGACGACACCGGGGAGCTGTTTTTT
clone_size: NA; j_call: TRBJ1-1; d_call: TRBD1; v_call: TRBV12-3/TRBV12-4; cdr3_aa: CASSPSDRVRGAFF; cdr3_nt: TGTGCCAGCAGTCCGAGCGACAGGGTGAGAGGAGCTTTCTTT
clone_size: many; j_call: TRBJ2-5; d_call: NA; v_call: TRBV4-1; cdr3_aa: CASSKKGETQYF; cdr3_nt: TGCGCCAGCAGCAAAAAAGGGGAGACCCAGTACTTC
clone_size: few; j_call: TRBJ2-2; d_call: NA; v_call: TRBV5-1; cdr3_aa: CASSSGDRETGELFF; cdr3_nt: TGCGCCAGCAGCTCAGGGGATCGGGAAACCGGGGAGCTGTTTTTT
clone_size: many; j_call: TRBJ2-7; d_call: NA; v_call: TRBV7-2; cdr3_aa: CASSLGFFPYEQYF; cdr3_nt: TGTGCCAGCAGCTTAGGGTTTTTTCCCTACGAGCAGTACTTC
clone_size: few; j_call: TRBJ2-3; d_call: TRBD2; v_call: TRBV18; cdr3_aa: CASSPGLYYTDTQYF; cdr3_nt: TGTGCCAGCTCCCCGGGACTATATTACACAGATACGCAGTATTTT
clone_size: NA; j_call: TRBJ2-7; d_call: TRBD1; v_call: TRBV2; cdr3_aa: CASGGTGNSYEQYF; cdr3_nt: TGTGCCAGCGGAGGGACAGGGAACTCCTACGAGCAGTACTTC
clone_size: many; j_call: TRBJ2-1; d_call: TRBD2; v_call: TRBV20-1; cdr3_aa: CSVSGGYNEQFF; cdr3_nt: TGCAGTGTGTCGGGGGGATACAATGAGCAGTTCTTC
clone_size: NA; j_call: TRBJ1-5; d_call: NA; v_call: TRBV6-2/TRBV6-3; cdr3_aa: CASGGPNQPQHF; cdr3_nt: TGTGCCAGCGGAGGGCCAAATCAGCCCCAGCATTTT
clone_size: NA; j_call: TRBJ1-2; d_call: NA; v_call: TRBV29-1; cdr3_aa: CSVERDPYGYTF; cdr3_nt: TGCAGCGTCGAACGCGATCCCTATGGCTACACCTTC
clone_size: many; j_call: TRBJ2-3; d_call: NA; v_call: TRBV7-9; cdr3_aa: CASSLDRAPDTQYF; cdr3_nt: TGTGCCAGCAGCTTAGACAGGGCCCCAGATACGCAGTATTTT
clone_size: few; j_call: TRBJ1-2; d_call: NA; v_call: TRBV5-1; cdr3_aa: CASSSRGGSYGYTF; cdr3_nt: TGCGCCAGCAGCTCCAGGGGAGGCAGCTATGGCTACACCTTC